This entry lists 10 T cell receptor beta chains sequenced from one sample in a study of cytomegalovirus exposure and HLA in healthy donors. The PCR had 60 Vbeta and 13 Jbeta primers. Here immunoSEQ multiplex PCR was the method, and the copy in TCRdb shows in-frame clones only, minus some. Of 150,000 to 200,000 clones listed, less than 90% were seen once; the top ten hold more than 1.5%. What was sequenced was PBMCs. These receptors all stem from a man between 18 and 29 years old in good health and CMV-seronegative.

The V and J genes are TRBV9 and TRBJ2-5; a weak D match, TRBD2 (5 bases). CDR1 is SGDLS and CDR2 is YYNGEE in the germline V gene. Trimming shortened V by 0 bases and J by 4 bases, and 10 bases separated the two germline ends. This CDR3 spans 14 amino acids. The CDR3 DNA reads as TGTGCCAGCAGCGTAGGAATAGCGAGAGAGACCCAGTACTTC. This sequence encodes CASSVGIARETQYF.

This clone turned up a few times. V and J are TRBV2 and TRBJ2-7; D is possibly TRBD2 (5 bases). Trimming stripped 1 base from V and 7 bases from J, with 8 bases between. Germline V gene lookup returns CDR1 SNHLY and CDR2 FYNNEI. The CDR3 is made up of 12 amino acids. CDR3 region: CASSEGSGEQYF. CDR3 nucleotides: TGTGCCAGCAGTGAAGGTTCGGGGGAGCAGTACTTC. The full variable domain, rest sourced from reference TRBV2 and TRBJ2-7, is EPEVTQTPSHQVTQMGQEVILRCVPISNHLYFYWYRQILGQKVEFLVSFYNNEISEKSEIFDDQFSVERPDGSNFTLKIRSTKLEDSAMYFCASSEGSGEQYFGPGTRLTVT.

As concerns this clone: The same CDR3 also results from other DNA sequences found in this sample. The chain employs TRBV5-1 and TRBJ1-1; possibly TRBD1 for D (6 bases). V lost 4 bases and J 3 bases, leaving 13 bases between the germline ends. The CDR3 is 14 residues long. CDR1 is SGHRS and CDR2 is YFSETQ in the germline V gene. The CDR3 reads CASSAGGGYTEAFF. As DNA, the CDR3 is TGCGCCAGCAGCGCTGGGGGCGGCTACACTGAAGCTTTCTTT.

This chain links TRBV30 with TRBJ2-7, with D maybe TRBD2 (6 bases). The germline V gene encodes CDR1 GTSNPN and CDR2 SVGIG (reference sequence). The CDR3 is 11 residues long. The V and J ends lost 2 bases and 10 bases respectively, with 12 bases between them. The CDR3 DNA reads TGTGCCTGGAGTCCGGGGGACGGACAGTACTTC. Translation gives CAWSPGDGQYF.

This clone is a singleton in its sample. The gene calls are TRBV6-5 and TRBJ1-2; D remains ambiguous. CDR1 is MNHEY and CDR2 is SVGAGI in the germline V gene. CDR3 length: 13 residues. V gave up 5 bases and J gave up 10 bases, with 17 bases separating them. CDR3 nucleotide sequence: TGTGCCAGCAGTCCCCTCGGAGGGAGCGACTACACCTTC. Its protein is CASSPLGGSDYTF.

The CDR3 reads CASSQGIRSYEQYF. Here the CDR3 DNA reads TGTGCCAGCAGTCAGGGGATTAGGTCCTACGAGCAGTACTTC. V usage is TRBV6-1 and J usage is TRBJ2-7; D may be TRBD1 (6 bases). This CDR3 is built from 14 residues. CDR1 is MNHNS and CDR2 is SASEGT in the germline V gene. Trimming stripped 5 bases from V and 1 base from J, with 12 bases between.

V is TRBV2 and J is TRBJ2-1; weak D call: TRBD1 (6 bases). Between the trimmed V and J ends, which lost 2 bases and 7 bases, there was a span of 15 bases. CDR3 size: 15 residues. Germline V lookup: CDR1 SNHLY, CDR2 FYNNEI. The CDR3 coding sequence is TGTGCCAGCAGTGAAAGCGGACAGACCCAAAATGAGCAGTTCTTC. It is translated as CASSESGQTQNEQFF.

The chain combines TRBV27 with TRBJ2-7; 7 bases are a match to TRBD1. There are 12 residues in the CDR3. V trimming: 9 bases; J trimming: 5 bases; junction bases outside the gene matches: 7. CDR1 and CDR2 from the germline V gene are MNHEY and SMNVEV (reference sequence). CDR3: CASTGDKDEQYF. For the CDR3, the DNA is TGTGCCAGTACAGGGGACAAGGACGAGCAGTACTTC.

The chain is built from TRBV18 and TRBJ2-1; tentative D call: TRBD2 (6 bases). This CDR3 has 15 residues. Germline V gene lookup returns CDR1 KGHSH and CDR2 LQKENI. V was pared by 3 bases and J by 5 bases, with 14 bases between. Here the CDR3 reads CASSPGLEDNNEQFF. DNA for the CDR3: TGTGCCAGCTCACCGGGACTTGAGGATAACAATGAGCAGTTCTTC.

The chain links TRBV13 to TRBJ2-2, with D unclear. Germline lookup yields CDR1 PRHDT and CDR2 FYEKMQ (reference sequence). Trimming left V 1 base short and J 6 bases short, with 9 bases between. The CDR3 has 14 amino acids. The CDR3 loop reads CASSLVVESGELFF. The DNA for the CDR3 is TGTGCCAGCAGCTTAGTTGTAGAATCCGGGGAGCTGTTTTTT. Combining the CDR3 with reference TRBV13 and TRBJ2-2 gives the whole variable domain AAGVIQSPRHLIKEKRETATLKCYPIPRHDTVYWYQQGPGQDPQFLISFYEKMQSDKGSIPDRFSAQQFSDYHSELNMSSLELGDSALYFCASSLVVESGELFFGEGSRLTVL.